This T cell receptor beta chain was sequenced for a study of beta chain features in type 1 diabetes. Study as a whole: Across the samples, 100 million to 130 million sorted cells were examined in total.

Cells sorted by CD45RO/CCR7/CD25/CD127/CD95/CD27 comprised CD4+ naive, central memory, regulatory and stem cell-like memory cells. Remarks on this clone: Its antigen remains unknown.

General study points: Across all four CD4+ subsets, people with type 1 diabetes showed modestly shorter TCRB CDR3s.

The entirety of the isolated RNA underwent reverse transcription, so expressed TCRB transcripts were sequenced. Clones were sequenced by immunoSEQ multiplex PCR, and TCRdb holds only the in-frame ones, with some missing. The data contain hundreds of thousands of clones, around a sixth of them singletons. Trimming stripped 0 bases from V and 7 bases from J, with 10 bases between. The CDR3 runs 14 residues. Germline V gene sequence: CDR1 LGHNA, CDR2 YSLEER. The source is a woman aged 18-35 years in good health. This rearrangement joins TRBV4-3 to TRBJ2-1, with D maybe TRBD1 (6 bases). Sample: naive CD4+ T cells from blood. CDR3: CASSQDTGSNEQFF. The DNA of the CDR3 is TGCGCCAGCAGCCAAGATACAGGGAGTAATGAGCAGTTCTTC.